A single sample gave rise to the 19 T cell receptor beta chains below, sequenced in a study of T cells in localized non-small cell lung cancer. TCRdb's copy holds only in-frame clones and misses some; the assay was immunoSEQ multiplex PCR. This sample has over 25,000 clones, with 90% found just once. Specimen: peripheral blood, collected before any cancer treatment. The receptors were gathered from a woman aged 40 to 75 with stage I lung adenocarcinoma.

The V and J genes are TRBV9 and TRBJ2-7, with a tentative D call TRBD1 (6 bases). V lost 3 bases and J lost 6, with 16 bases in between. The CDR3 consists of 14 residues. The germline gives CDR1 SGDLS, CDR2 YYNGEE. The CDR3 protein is CASSEGVSNGEQYF. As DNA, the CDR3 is TGTGCCAGCAGCGAGGGGGTCAGTAACGGCGAGCAGTACTTC. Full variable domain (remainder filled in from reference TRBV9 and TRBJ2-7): DSGVTQTPKHLITATGQRVTLRCSPRSGDLSVYWYQQSLDQGLQFLIQYYNGEERAKGNILERFSAQQFPDLHSELNLSSLELGDSALYFCASSEGVSNGEQYFGPGTRLTVT.

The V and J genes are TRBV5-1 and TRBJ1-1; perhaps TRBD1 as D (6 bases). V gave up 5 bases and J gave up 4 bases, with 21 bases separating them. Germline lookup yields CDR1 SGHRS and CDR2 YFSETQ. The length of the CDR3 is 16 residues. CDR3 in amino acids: CASRRSSGESVTEAFF. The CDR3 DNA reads TGCGCCAGCAGACGTAGTTCAGGGGAATCAGTCACTGAAGCTTTCTTT. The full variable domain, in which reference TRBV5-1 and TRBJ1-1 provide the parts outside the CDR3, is KAGVTQTPRYLIKTRGQQVTLSCSPISGHRSVSWYQQTPGQGLQFLFEYFSETQRNKGNFPGRFSGRQFSNSRSEMNVSTLELGDSALYLCASRRSSGESVTEAFFGQGTRLTVV.

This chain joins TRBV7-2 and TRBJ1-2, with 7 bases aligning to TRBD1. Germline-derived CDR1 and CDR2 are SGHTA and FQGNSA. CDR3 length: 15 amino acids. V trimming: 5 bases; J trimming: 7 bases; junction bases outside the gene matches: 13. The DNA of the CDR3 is TGTGCCAGCAGCCTGATGCCCGGGACAGACCCTGGCTACACCTTC. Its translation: CASSLMPGTDPGYTF.

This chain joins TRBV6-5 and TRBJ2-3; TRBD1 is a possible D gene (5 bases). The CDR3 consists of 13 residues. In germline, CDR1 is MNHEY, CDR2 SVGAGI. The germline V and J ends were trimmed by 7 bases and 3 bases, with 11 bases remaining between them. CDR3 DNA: TGTGCCAGCAAAATGGGGCCGACAGATACGCAGTATTTT. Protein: CASKMGPTDTQYF.

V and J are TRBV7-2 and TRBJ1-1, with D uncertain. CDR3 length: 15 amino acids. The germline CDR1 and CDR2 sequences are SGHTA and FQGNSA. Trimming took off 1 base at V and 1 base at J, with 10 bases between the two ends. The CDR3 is CASSLVFSGNTEAFF. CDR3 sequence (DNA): TGTGCCAGCAGCTTAGTGTTCTCCGGGAACACTGAAGCTTTCTTT.

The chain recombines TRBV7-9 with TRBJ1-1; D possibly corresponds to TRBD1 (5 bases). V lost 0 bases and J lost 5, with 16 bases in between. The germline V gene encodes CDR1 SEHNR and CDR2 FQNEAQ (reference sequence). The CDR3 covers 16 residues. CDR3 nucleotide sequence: TGTGCCAGCAGCTTAGCTTCCACGGGGAGGGGAACTGAAGCTTTCTTT. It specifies CASSLASTGRGTEAFF.

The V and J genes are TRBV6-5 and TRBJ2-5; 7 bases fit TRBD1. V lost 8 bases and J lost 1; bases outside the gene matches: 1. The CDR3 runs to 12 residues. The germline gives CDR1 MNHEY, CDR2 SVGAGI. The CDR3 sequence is CASRQGQETQYF. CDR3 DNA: TGTGCCAGCCGACAGGGCCAAGAGACCCAGTACTTC.

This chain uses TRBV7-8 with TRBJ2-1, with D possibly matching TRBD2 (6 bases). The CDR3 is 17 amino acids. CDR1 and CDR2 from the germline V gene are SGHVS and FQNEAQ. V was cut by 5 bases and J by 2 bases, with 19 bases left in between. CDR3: CASSPGGGVAAYNEQFF. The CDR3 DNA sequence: TGTGCCAGCAGCCCTGGGGGAGGAGTAGCGGCCTACAATGAGCAGTTCTTC.

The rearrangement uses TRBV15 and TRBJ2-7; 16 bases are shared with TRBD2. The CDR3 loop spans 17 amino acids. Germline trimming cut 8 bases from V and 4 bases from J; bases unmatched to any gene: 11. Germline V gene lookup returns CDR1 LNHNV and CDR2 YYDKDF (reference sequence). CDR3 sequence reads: CATVPGLAGGWEYEQYF. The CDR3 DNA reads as TGTGCCACCGTCCCGGGACTAGCGGGAGGGTGGGAATACGAGCAGTACTTC.

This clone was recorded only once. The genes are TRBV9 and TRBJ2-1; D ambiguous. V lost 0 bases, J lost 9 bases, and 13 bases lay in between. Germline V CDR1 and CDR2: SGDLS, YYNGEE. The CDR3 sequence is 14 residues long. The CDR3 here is CASSVATGLGEQFF. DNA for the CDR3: TGTGCCAGCAGCGTAGCTACTGGGCTGGGTGAGCAGTTCTTC.

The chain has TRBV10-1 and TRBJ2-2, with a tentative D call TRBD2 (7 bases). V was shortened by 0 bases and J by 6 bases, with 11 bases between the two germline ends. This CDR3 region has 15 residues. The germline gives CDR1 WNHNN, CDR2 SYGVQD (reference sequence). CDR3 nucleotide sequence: TGCGCCAGCAGTGAGTCCCGGGGGGCTGCCGGGGAGCTGTTTTTT. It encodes CASSESRGAAGELFF.

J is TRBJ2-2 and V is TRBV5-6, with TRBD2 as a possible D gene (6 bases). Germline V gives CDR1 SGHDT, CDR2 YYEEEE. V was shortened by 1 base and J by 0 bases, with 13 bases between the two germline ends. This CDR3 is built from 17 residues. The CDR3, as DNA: TGTGCCAGCAGCTTGAGGCTTAGCGGAACGAACACCGGGGAGCTGTTTTTT. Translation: CASSLRLSGTNTGELFF.

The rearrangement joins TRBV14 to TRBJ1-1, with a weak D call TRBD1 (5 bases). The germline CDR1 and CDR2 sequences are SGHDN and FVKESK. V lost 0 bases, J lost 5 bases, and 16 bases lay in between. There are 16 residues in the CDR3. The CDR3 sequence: CASSQELGGSNTEAFF. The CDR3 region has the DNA TGTGCCAGCAGCCAAGAGCTTGGGGGATCCAATACTGAAGCTTTCTTT.

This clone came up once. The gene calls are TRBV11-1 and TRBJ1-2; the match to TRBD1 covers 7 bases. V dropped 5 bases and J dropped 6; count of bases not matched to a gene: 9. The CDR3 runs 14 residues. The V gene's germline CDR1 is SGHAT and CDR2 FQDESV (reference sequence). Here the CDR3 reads CASSQGTADNGYTF. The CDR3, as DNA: TGTGCCAGCAGCCAAGGGACAGCGGACAATGGCTACACCTTC.

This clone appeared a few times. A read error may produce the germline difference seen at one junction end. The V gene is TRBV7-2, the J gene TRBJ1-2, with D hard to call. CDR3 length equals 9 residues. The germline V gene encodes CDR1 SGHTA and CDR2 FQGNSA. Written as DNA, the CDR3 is TGTGCCAGCTCCCAAACCCCCCGCTTC. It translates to CASSQTPRF.

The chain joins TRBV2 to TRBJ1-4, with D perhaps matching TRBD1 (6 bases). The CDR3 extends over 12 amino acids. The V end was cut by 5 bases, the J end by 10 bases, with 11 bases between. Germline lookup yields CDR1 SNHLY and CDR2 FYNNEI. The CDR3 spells CASSTQGGKLFF. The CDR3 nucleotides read TGTGCCAGCAGTACACAGGGAGGAAAACTGTTTTTT.

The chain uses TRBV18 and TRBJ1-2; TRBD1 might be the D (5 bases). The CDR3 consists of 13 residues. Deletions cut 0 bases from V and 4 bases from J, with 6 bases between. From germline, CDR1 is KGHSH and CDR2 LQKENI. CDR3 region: CASSPPQGYGYTF. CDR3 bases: TGTGCCAGCTCACCACCCCAGGGCTATGGCTACACCTTC.

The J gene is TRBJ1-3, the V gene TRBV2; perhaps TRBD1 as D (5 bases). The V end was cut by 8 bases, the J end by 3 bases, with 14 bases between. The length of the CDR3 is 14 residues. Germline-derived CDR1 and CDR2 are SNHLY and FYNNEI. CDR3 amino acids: CASGGGVIGNTIYF. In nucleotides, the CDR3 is TGTGCCAGCGGGGGAGGGGTCATTGGAAACACCATATATTTT.

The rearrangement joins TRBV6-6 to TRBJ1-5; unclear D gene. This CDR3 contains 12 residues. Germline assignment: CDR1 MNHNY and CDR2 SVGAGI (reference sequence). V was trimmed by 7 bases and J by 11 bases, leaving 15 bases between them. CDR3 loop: CASTNRRDSQHF. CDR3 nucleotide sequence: TGTGCCAGCACCAATCGGCGAGATTCCCAGCATTTT.